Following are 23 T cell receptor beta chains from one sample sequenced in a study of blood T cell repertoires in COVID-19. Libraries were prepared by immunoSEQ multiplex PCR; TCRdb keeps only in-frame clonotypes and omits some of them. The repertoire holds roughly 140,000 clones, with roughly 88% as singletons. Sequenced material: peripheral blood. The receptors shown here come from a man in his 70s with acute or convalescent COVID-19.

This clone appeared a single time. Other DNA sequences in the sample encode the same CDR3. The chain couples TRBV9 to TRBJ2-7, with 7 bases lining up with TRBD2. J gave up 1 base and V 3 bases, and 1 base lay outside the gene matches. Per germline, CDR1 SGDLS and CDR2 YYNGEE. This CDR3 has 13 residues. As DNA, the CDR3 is TGTGCCAGCAGCGGGACTAGTTCCTACGAGCAGTACTTC. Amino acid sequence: CASSGTSSYEQYF. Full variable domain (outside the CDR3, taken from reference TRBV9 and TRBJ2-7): DSGVTQTPKHLITATGQRVTLRCSPRSGDLSVYWYQQSLDQGLQFLIQYYNGEERAKGNILERFSAQQFPDLHSELNLSSLELGDSALYFCASSGTSSYEQYFGPGTRLTVT.

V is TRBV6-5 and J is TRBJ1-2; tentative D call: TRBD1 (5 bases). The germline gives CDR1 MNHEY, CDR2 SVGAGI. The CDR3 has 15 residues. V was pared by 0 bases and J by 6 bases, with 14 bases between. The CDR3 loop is CASSYSYQGGNGYTF. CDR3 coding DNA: TGTGCCAGCAGTTACTCGTACCAGGGTGGAAATGGCTACACCTTC.

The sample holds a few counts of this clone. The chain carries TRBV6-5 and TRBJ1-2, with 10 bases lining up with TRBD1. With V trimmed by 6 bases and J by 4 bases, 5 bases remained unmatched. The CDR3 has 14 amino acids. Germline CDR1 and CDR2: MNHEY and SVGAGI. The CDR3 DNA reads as TGTGCCAGCAGGCTCGGACAGGGGGTCTATGGCTACACCTTC. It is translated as CASRLGQGVYGYTF.

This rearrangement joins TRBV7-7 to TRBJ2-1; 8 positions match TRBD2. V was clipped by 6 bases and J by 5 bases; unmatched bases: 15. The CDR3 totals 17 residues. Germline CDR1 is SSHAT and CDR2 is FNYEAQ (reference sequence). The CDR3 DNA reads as TGTGCCAGCAGTCCCTATCCGCGGGAGGATCCCCACAATGAGCAGTTCTTC. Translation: CASSPYPREDPHNEQFF.

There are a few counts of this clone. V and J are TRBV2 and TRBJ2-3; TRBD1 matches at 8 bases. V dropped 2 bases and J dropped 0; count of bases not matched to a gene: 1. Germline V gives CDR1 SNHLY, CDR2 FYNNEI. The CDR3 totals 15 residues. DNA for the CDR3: TGTGCCAGCAGTGAAAACAGGGGGAGCACAGATACGCAGTATTTT. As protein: CASSENRGSTDTQYF.

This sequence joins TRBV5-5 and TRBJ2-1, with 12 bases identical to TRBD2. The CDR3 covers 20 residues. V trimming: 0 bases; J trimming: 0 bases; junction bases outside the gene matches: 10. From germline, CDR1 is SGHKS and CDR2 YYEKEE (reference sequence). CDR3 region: CASSLAPGRLAGVSYNEQFF. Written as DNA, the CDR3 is TGTGCCAGCAGCTTGGCCCCGGGCAGACTAGCGGGAGTCTCCTACAATGAGCAGTTCTTC. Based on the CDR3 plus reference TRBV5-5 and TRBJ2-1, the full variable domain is DAGVTQSPTHLIKTRGQQVTLRCSPISGHKSVSWYQQVLGQGPQFIFQYYEKEERGRGNFPDRFSARQFPNYSSELNVNALLLGDSALYLCASSLAPGRLAGVSYNEQFFGPGTRLTVL.

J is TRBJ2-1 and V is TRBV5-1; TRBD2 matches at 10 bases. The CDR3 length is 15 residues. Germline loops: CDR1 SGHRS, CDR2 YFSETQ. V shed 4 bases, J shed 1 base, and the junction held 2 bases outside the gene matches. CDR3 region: CASSGSGRSYNEQFF. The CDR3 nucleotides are TGCGCCAGCAGCGGTAGCGGGAGGTCCTACAATGAGCAGTTCTTC.

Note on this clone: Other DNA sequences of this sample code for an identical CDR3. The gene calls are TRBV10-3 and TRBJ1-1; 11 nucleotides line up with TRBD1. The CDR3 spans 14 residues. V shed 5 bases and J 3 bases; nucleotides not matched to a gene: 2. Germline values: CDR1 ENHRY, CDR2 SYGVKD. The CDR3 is CAISPGQGDTEAFF. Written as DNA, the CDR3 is TGTGCCATCAGTCCGGGACAGGGGGACACTGAAGCTTTCTTT.

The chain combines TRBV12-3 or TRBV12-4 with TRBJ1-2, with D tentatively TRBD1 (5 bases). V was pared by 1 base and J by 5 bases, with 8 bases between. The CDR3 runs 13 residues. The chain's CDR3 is CASSLGSGYGYTF. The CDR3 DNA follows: TGTGCCAGCAGTTTAGGTTCAGGGTATGGCTACACCTTC.

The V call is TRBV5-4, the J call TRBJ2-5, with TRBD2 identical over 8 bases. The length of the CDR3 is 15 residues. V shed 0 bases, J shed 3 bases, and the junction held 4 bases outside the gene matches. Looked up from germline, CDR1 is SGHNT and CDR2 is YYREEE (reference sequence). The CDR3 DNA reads TGTGCCAGCAGCTTGGAGGGGACTAGAAAAGAGACCCAGTACTTC. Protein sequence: CASSLEGTRKETQYF.

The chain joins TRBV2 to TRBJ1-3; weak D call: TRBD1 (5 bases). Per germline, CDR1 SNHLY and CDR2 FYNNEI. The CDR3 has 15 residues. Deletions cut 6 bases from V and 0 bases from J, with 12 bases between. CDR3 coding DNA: TGTGCCAGCAGGGAACAGGCTATCTCTGGAAACACCATATATTTT. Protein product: CASREQAISGNTIYF. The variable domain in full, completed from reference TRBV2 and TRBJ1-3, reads EPEVTQTPSHQVTQMGQEVILRCVPISNHLYFYWYRQILGQKVEFLVSFYNNEISEKSEIFDDQFSVERPDGSNFTLKIRSTKLEDSAMYFCASREQAISGNTIYFGEGSWLTVV.

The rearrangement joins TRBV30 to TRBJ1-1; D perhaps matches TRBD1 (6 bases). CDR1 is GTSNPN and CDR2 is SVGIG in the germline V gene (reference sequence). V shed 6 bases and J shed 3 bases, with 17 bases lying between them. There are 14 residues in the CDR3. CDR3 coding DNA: TGTGCCTGCACAACAGGGTCATTGGACACTGAAGCTTTCTTT. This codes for CACTTGSLDTEAFF.

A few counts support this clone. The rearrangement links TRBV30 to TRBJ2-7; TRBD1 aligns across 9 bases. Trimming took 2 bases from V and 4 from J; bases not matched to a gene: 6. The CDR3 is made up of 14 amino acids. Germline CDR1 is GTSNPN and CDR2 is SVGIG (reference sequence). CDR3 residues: CAWSKGTGNYEQYF. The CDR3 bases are TGTGCCTGGAGTAAGGGGACAGGGAATTACGAGCAGTACTTC.

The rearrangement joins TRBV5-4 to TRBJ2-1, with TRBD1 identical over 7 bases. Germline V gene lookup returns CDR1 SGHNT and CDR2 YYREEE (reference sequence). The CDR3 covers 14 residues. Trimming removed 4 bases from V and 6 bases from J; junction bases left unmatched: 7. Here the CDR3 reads CASSRKGAGNEQFF. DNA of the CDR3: TGTGCCAGCAGCAGGAAGGGGGCAGGCAATGAGCAGTTCTTC.

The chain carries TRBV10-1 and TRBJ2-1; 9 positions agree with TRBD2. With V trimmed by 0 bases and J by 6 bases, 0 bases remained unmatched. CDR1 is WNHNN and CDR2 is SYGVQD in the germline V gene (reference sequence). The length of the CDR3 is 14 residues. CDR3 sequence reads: CASSESLAGNEQFF. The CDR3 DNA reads TGCGCCAGCAGTGAGTCACTAGCGGGCAATGAGCAGTTCTTC.

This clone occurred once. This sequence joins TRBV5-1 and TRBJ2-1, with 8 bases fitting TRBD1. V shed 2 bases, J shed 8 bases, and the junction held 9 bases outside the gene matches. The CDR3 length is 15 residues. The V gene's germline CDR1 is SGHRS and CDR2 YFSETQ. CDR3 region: CASSFSGQGVDEQFF. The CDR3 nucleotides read TGCGCCAGCAGCTTTTCAGGACAGGGCGTCGATGAGCAGTTCTTC. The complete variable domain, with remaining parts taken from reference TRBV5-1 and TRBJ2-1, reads KAGVTQTPRYLIKTRGQQVTLSCSPISGHRSVSWYQQTPGQGLQFLFEYFSETQRNKGNFPGRFSGRQFSNSRSEMNVSTLELGDSALYLCASSFSGQGVDEQFFGPGTRLTVL.

CDR3 in amino acids: CASRYTLGTGDGYTF. CDR3 nucleotides: TGTGCCAGCAGGTACACACTCGGGACAGGGGACGGCTACACCTTC. V and J are TRBV6-5 and TRBJ1-2; 10 bases line up with TRBD1. Germline V CDR1 and CDR2: MNHEY, SVGAGI. With V trimmed by 6 bases and J by 8 bases, 12 bases remained unmatched. The CDR3 covers 15 residues.

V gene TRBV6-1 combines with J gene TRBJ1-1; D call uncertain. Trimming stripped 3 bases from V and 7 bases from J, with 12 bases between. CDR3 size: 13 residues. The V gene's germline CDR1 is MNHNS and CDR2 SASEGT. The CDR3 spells CASSDSPRGEAFF. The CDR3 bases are TGTGCCAGCAGTGATTCCCCCCGGGGTGAAGCTTTCTTT.

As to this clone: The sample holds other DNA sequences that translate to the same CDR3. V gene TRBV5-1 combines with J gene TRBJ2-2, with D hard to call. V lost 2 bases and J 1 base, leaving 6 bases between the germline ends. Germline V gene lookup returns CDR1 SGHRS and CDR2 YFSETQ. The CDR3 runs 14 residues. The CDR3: CASSLSGNTGELFF. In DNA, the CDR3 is TGCGCCAGCAGCTTATCGGGGAACACCGGGGAGCTGTTTTTT.

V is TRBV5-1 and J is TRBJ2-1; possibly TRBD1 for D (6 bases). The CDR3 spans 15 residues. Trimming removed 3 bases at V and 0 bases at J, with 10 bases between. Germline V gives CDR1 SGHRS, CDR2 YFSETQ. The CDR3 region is CASSSTTGSYNEQFF. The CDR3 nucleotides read TGCGCCAGCAGCTCGACGACAGGCTCCTACAATGAGCAGTTCTTC.

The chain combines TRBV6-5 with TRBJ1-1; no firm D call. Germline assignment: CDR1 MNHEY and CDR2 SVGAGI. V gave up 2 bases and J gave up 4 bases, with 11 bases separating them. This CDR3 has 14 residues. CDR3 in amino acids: CASSYEGWSTEAFF. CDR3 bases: TGTGCCAGCAGTTACGAGGGATGGAGCACTGAAGCTTTCTTT.

The CDR3 bases are TGTGCCAGCAGTGAGGCAGGGAAGGGCACTGAAGCTTTCTTT. Translated, it gives CASSEAGKGTEAFF. This rearrangement joins TRBV6-1 to TRBJ1-1; possible D gene TRBD1, 5 bases. The germline V gene has CDR1 MNHNS and CDR2 SASEGT. The CDR3 has 14 amino acids. V lost 3 bases and J lost 4, with 12 bases in between.

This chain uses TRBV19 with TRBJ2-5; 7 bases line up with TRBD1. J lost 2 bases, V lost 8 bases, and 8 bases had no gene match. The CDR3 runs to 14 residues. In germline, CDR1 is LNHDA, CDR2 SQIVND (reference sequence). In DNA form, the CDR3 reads TGTGCCAGTGGGGACAGCGTCATTCAAGAGACCCAGTACTTC. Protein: CASGDSVIQETQYF.